The 27 T cell receptor beta chains in this list originate from one sample, sequenced in a study of T-cell memory formation after mild COVID-19. One entry per CDR3 protein results from TCRdb running MiXCR on the 5' RACE reads. The sample has 250,000 to 300,000 distinct CDR3 sequences, 16% seen once. The sample consisted of PBMCs or a T cell subset sorted from them (not recorded which). The receptor source for this set is a man between 18 and 35 years old who had mild COVID-19 (a few samples of this study predate the infection). Cell type and time point are not known.

This rearrangement joins TRBV4-2 to TRBJ2-7; TRBD2 matches 10 bases. The CDR3 has 17 amino acids. CDR1 and CDR2 (germline): LGHNA, YNFKEQ. V was pared by 1 base and J by 2 bases, with 8 bases of the junction left unmatched. The CDR3 protein is CASSQGLAGDKPYEQYF. As DNA, the CDR3 is TGTGCCAGCAGCCAAGGCCTAGCGGGGGACAAGCCCTACGAGCAGTACTTC.

This clonotype was seen a few times. The V and J genes are TRBV6-5 and TRBJ2-5; 12 bases match TRBD1. The junction had 11 bases not matched to a gene; V was cut back by 5 bases and J by 4 bases. The CDR3 is 17 residues long. The germline V gene encodes CDR1 MNHEY and CDR2 SVGAGI. In nucleotides, the CDR3 is TGTGCCAGCAGTCTTATCGGGACAGGGGGCGACATAGAGACCCAGTACTTC. Translation gives CASSLIGTGGDIETQYF.

In this sample, this clonotype turned up a few times. The chain combines TRBV11-2 with TRBJ2-3; weak D call: TRBD1 (6 bases). CDR3 length: 15 residues. Germline CDR1 SGHAT, CDR2 FQNNGV. V lost 5 bases and J 1 base, leaving 13 bases between the germline ends. In DNA, the CDR3 is TGTGCCAGCAGCCCGCGGAGGACAGGCACAGATACGCAGTATTTT. It is translated as CASSPRRTGTDTQYF.

The genes are TRBV6-5 and TRBJ2-2; 8 nucleotides align to TRBD1. Germline CDR1 is MNHEY and CDR2 is SVGAGI. The ends lost 5 bases at V and 6 bases at J; junction bases unmatched: 8. The CDR3 runs 15 residues. The CDR3 region is CASSGQGWMPGELFF. DNA of the CDR3: TGTGCCAGCAGTGGACAGGGTTGGATGCCCGGGGAGCTGTTTTTT.

Ten or more counts support this clonotype. The chain has TRBV7-2 and TRBJ2-3; D remains unclear. This CDR3 comprises 15 residues. The V gene's germline CDR1 is SGHTA and CDR2 FQGNSA. The V and J ends lost 1 base and 8 bases respectively, with 16 bases between them. The chain's CDR3 is CASSLGLPRVATQYF. The CDR3 bases are TGTGCCAGCAGCTTAGGACTCCCCCGGGTAGCTACGCAGTATTTT.

V usage is TRBV4-2 and J usage is TRBJ1-6; D unclear. From germline, CDR1 is LGHNA and CDR2 YNFKEQ. The CDR3 sequence is 15 residues long. Between the trimmed V and J ends, which lost 2 bases and 10 bases, there was a span of 15 bases. This CDR3 is CASSQPGMQGSPLHF. Here the CDR3 DNA reads TGTGCCAGCAGCCAACCAGGAATGCAAGGCTCACCCCTCCACTTT.

Ten or more counts support this clonotype. The chain has TRBV21-1 and TRBJ2-3. TRBV21-1 is flagged as a pseudogene. The CDR3 runs to 15 residues. This CDR3 is CASSKSAYREDTQYF. As DNA, the CDR3 is TGTGCCAGCAGCAAGTCGGCTTACAGAGAAGATACGCAGTATTTT.

The V gene is TRBV9, the J gene TRBJ2-5; perhaps D is TRBD1 or TRBD2 (6 bases each). V was pared by 2 bases and J by 10 bases, with 18 bases between. The CDR3 consists of 14 residues. Per germline, CDR1 SGDLS and CDR2 YYNGEE. For the CDR3, the DNA is TGTGCCAGCAGCGTGGAGGGGGGCCCCCAGGGCCAGTACTTC. Protein product: CASSVEGGPQGQYF.

The J gene is TRBJ1-1, the V gene TRBV18; the D gene is possibly TRBD1 (6 bases). This CDR3 spans 16 amino acids. Germline CDR1 KGHSH, CDR2 LQKENI. V was cut by 3 bases and J by 2 bases, with 16 bases left in between. The DNA for the CDR3 is TGTGCCAGCTCACCTTTCAGGGGCGCGGGAAACACTGAAGCTTTCTTT. Translated, it gives CASSPFRGAGNTEAFF.

Only a few counts were recorded for this clonotype. The chain couples TRBV18 to TRBJ2-7; D may correspond to TRBD1 or TRBD2 (5 bases each). Germline V lookup: CDR1 KGHSH, CDR2 LQKENI. The CDR3 runs to 13 residues. Deletions cut 2 bases from V and 5 bases from J, with 10 bases between. CDR3 nucleotides: TGTGCCAGCTCACCAGTCGGGGCGAACGAGCAGTACTTC. Translated: CASSPVGANEQYF.

This clonotype has only one observation. This chain joins TRBV19 and TRBJ2-1; D is tentatively TRBD1 or TRBD2 (5 bases each). The CDR3 is made up of 12 amino acids. The germline CDR1 and CDR2 sequences are LNHDA and SQIVND (reference sequence). Trimming left V 9 bases short and J 9 bases short, with 15 bases between. CDR3 in DNA: TGTGCCAGCGGGACCCTGGGTGGTGAGCAGTTCTTC. Translated, it gives CASGTLGGEQFF.

This chain uses TRBV9 with TRBJ2-7; no reliable D call. V dropped 4 bases and J dropped 5 bases, with 16 bases sitting between them. The CDR3 covers 14 residues. Per germline, CDR1 SGDLS and CDR2 YYNGEE. CDR3 nucleotide sequence: TGTGCCAGCAGCCGTTCAGCCGTAATTAACGAGCAGTACTTC. This gives the protein CASSRSAVINEQYF.

The rearrangement links TRBV15 to TRBJ1-6; 9 nucleotides match TRBD1. This CDR3 is built from 19 residues. Germline V gene lookup returns CDR1 LNHNV and CDR2 YYDKDF (reference sequence). Trimming removed 1 base from V and 0 bases from J; junction bases left unmatched: 7. The CDR3 reads CATSRARTGASSYNSPLHF. The CDR3 nucleotides read TGTGCCACCAGCAGAGCCCGGACAGGGGCAAGCTCCTATAATTCACCCCTCCACTTT.

The rearrangement uses TRBV20-1 and TRBJ1-1; no reliable D call. V was cut by 3 bases and J by 8 bases, with 13 bases left in between. The CDR3 totals 12 residues. Germline loops: CDR1 DFQATT, CDR2 SNEGSKA (reference sequence). The CDR3 DNA is TGCAGTGCTAGTGGGGAATCATCCGAAGCTTTCTTT. Amino acids: CSASGESSEAFF.

This clonotype was detected a few times. This rearrangement joins TRBV12-3 or TRBV12-4 to TRBJ1-2, with 8 bases identical to TRBD1. The CDR3 contains 13 residues. V lost 5 bases, J lost 8 bases, and 7 bases stayed unmatched. The CDR3 nucleotides read TGTGCCAGCAGTAAGACAGGGGTTTGGGGCTACACCTTC. Translating gives CASSKTGVWGYTF.

This clonotype was counted ten times or more. The chain couples TRBV7-8 to TRBJ1-6, with D unresolved. CDR3 size: 18 residues. Germline V CDR1 and CDR2: SGHVS, FQNEAQ. With 5 bases removed from V and 0 bases from J, the gap between germline ends came to 17 bases. The CDR3 DNA is TGTGCCAGCAGCAATCCCATTACCGAGAGCTCCTATAATTCACCCCTCCACTTT. Encoded protein: CASSNPITESSYNSPLHF.

This clonotype was seen a handful of times. This rearrangement joins TRBV4-3 to TRBJ2-3; 9 bases line up with TRBD2. Germline V gene lookup returns CDR1 LGHNA and CDR2 YSLEER. The CDR3 loop spans 15 amino acids. Germline trimming cut 4 bases from V and 2 bases from J; bases unmatched to any gene: 4. The CDR3: CASSRGLAITDTQYF. The CDR3 bases are TGCGCCAGCAGCCGAGGACTAGCGATCACAGATACGCAGTATTTT.

The chain recombines TRBV27 with TRBJ2-4, with D perhaps matching TRBD2 (5 bases). Germline-derived CDR1 and CDR2 are MNHEY and SMNVEV (reference sequence). V was trimmed by 5 bases and J by 0 bases, leaving 20 bases between them. The CDR3 runs 18 residues. The CDR3 region is CASSRLSAPPLAKNIQYF. The CDR3 bases are TGTGCCAGCAGTCGACTATCGGCCCCACCCCTAGCCAAAAACATTCAGTACTTC.

A few counts support this clonotype. CDR3 protein: CASTPAPSNTGELFF. The CDR3 DNA is TGTGCCAGCACCCCGGCGCCTTCGAACACCGGGGAGCTGTTTTTT. The rearrangement joins TRBV12-3 or TRBV12-4 to TRBJ2-2; D ambiguous. The CDR3 totals 15 residues. Trimming pared 7 bases from V and 0 bases from J, leaving 12 bases between.

The V gene is TRBV6-2 or TRBV6-3, the J gene TRBJ2-7; tentatively, D is TRBD2 (5 bases). The CDR3 is made up of 8 amino acids. Germline assignment: CDR1 MNHEY and CDR2 SVGEGT. The CDR3 DNA reads as TGTGTACGGGGCGAGCAGTACGTC. Encoded protein: CVRGEQYV.

This clonotype has just a few counts. This chain uses TRBV2 with TRBJ2-5; the D is unclear. The CDR3 has 14 residues. V gave up 2 bases and J gave up 2 bases, with 9 bases separating them. Per germline, CDR1 SNHLY and CDR2 FYNNEI. This CDR3 reads CASSELQTQETQYF. The CDR3 region has the DNA TGTGCCAGCAGTGAACTACAGACTCAAGAGACCCAGTACTTC.

This clonotype came up a few times. The genes are TRBV6-2 or TRBV6-3 and TRBJ2-2, with 8 bases identical to TRBD2. J was trimmed by 3 bases and V by 6 bases; bases with no gene match: 3. In germline, CDR1 is MNHEY, CDR2 SVGEGT. The CDR3 is 14 amino acids. CDR3 amino acids: CASSKAGDTGELFF. DNA for the CDR3: TGTGCCAGCAGCAAAGCGGGGGACACCGGGGAGCTGTTTTTT.

The CDR3 sequence: CASSVEGARGTEAFF. CDR3 bases: TGTGCCAGCAGCGTAGAGGGGGCGCGGGGCACTGAAGCTTTCTTT. The chain joins TRBV9 to TRBJ1-1; 7 nucleotides line up with TRBD1. CDR1 is SGDLS and CDR2 is YYNGEE in the germline V gene. Trimming at V came to 0 bases and at J to 4 bases, leaving 6 bases not matched to a gene. This CDR3 comprises 15 residues.

The table lists this clonotype with a few counts. The J gene is TRBJ1-5, the V gene TRBV15, with 7 bases lining up with TRBD1. Germline CDR1 is LNHNV and CDR2 is YYDKDF (reference sequence). Unmatched junction bases numbered 12, after V lost 0 bases and J lost 4 bases. The CDR3 covers 18 residues. In DNA form, the CDR3 reads TGTGCCACCAGCAGAGATCCCGGACCGGGACAGAATAATCAGCCCCAGCATTTT. Encoded protein: CATSRDPGPGQNNQPQHF.

V usage is TRBV4-3 and J usage is TRBJ2-5, with TRBD1 matching over 7 bases. Losses at the gene ends were 8 bases for V and 0 bases for J; bases not matched to a gene: 12. The CDR3 loop spans 16 amino acids. Germline assignment: CDR1 LGHNA and CDR2 YSLEER. The CDR3 reads CASRLYVQGDQETQYF. CDR3 in DNA: TGCGCCAGCCGACTTTACGTGCAGGGGGACCAAGAGACCCAGTACTTC.

This clonotype has a handful of counts. V and J are TRBV6-2 or TRBV6-3 and TRBJ2-7; TRBD1 aligns across 9 bases. Germline CDR1 and CDR2: MNHEY and SVGEGT. This CDR3 is 14 amino acids long. V shed 4 bases and J 6 bases; nucleotides not matched to a gene: 7. Here the CDR3 reads CASSSRTGAGEQYV. Written as DNA, the CDR3 is TGTGCCAGCAGTTCCCGGACAGGGGCAGGCGAGCAGTACGTC.

The chain uses TRBV4-3 and TRBJ1-3; D is undetermined. Trimming removed 0 bases from V and 3 bases from J, with 3 bases in between. The CDR3 is 13 amino acids. The germline gives CDR1 LGHNA, CDR2 YSLEER. CDR3 amino acids: CASSQEFGNTIYF. In nucleotides, the CDR3 is TGCGCCAGCAGCCAAGAATTTGGAAACACCATATATTTT.